The entry that follows covers one TCR beta chain sequence. The sample belongs to a study of blood T cell repertoires in COVID-19. Across the study: Researchers got acute and convalescent COVID-19 samples from the United States, Italy and Spain. The cDNA or gDNA used as material had been derived from T cells, B-cell-depleted T cells, or PBMCs.

The germline V gene has CDR1 LNHDA and CDR2 SQIVND (reference sequence). Trimming cost V 3 bases and J 4 bases; bases outside gene matches: 5. The CDR3 totals 15 residues. As originally analysed: It was from reference gene primer amplification that nucleated cell counts were estimated. The table came from immunoSEQ multiplex PCR; TCRdb's copy has only in-frame clones and leaves some out. V, J and clone size are those of that table, while D and trimming were read from the DNA. The sample lists approximately 190,000 clones, 70% to 90% seen once, with approximately 5.6% in the top ten. The source of this sequence is a woman in her thirties or forties who had recovered from COVID-19. The source material was peripheral blood. The V gene is TRBV19, the J gene TRBJ2-3, with 9 bases fitting TRBD2. CDR3 region: CASSIVGTSSDTQYF. DNA of the CDR3: TGTGCCAGTAGTATCGTCGGGACTAGCTCAGATACGCAGTATTTT.